These 25 T cell receptor beta chains were sequenced from one sample in a study of response to subunit inactivated influenza vaccine. TCRdb passed the RT-PCR reads through MiXCR, listing each CDR3 protein once. The sample includes over 750,000 distinct CDR3 sequences, around 20% seen only once; the top ten take 10%. The sequencing here drew on PBMCs from blood, taken less than 6 days after vaccination. The receptor source for this set is a man between 50 and 59 years old who received an inactivated influenza vaccine.

J is TRBJ2-5 and V is TRBV14; 8 bases are a match to TRBD2. The V gene end was trimmed by 5 bases and the J gene end by 5 bases; junction bases not matched to a gene: 13. Germline V gives CDR1 SGHDN, CDR2 FVKESK. The CDR3 covers 16 residues. This CDR3 is CASSRGKGLAVETQYF. The CDR3 DNA sequence: TGTGCCAGCAGCAGGGGAAAAGGACTAGCTGTGGAGACCCAGTACTTC.

This clonotype was detected a few times. V usage is TRBV27 and J usage is TRBJ2-7, with 9 bases that match TRBD1. The CDR3 runs to 15 residues. Germline V lookup: CDR1 MNHEY, CDR2 SMNVEV (reference sequence). V gave up 5 bases and J gave up 3 bases; unmatched junction bases: 8. CDR3 in amino acids: CASSQWDRVSYEQYF. DNA for the CDR3: TGTGCCAGCAGTCAATGGGACAGGGTAAGCTACGAGCAGTACTTC.

This clonotype was counted a few times. Relative to the germline gene, one junction end is altered; a read error may explain this. The chain has TRBV6-2 or TRBV6-3 and TRBJ2-7, with D uncertain. This CDR3 has 12 residues. CDR1 and CDR2 (germline): MNHEY, SVGEGT. The CDR3 DNA sequence: TGTGCCATCAGTCCCAGCGCGTACGAGCAGTACTTC. It translates to CAISPSAYEQYF.

This clonotype was observed at least ten times. V usage is TRBV29-1 and J usage is TRBJ2-2; TRBD1 matches 7 bases. The CDR3 has 13 residues. After removal of 6 bases from V and 4 bases from J, the junction contained 5 bases not matched to a gene. CDR1 SQVTM and CDR2 ANQGSEA come from the germline V gene. The CDR3 reads CSVLTGSTGELFF. The CDR3 DNA is TGCAGCGTCCTGACAGGGAGCACCGGGGAGCTGTTTTTT.

This chain's CDR3 is CASSRGQEQYF. For the CDR3, the DNA is TGTGCCAGCAGCCGAGGACAGGAGCAGTACTTC. The chain recombines TRBV7-9 with TRBJ2-7, with D perhaps TRBD1 (6 bases). CDR3 length: 11 residues. In germline, CDR1 is SEHNR, CDR2 FQNEAQ (reference sequence). V was cut by 5 bases and J by 7 bases, with 9 bases left in between.

This clonotype was picked up a small number of times. For the CDR3, the DNA is TGCAGCGTTGAGCCCACTCGTTTTGGGGGACTCAACAATGAGCAGTTCTTC. Translated: CSVEPTRFGGLNNEQFF. This chain uses TRBV29-1 with TRBJ2-1; maybe TRBD2 (6 bases). The CDR3 loop spans 17 amino acids. Looked up from germline, CDR1 is SQVTM and CDR2 is ANQGSEA. Trimming took off 3 bases at V and 5 bases at J, with 23 bases between the two ends.

This clonotype was observed a handful of times. The chain has TRBV12-3 or TRBV12-4 and TRBJ2-1; 12 nucleotides match TRBD2. This CDR3 is 16 amino acids long. V gave up 6 bases and J gave up 9 bases; unmatched junction bases: 12. The CDR3 bases are TGTGCCAGCAGCCCTAGACTAGCGGGGGCCCTGGGTGAGCAGTTCTTC. Its protein is CASSPRLAGALGEQFF.

This clonotype was seen ten or more times. This chain links TRBV12-3 or TRBV12-4 with TRBJ1-6; no firm D call. V lost 6 bases to trimming and J lost 3 bases, with 9 bases between them. The CDR3 covers 14 residues. The DNA for the CDR3 is TGTGCCAGCAGGGACCTCGACTATAATTCACCCCTCCACTTT. Its translation is CASRDLDYNSPLHF.

The chain carries TRBV28 and TRBJ2-1; 9 positions agree with TRBD2. The junction had 6 bases not matched to a gene; V was cut back by 4 bases and J by 5 bases. The germline gives CDR1 MDHEN, CDR2 SYDVKM. The CDR3 loop spans 15 amino acids. The CDR3 nucleotides are TGTGCCAGCAGTTGGCGGGGGGGGGTAAACAATGAGCAGTTCTTC. Protein: CASSWRGGVNNEQFF.

Only a few counts were recorded for this clonotype. The gene calls are TRBV20-1 and TRBJ2-2; a weak D match, TRBD2 (5 bases). V dropped 5 bases and J dropped 0 bases, with 16 bases sitting between them. From germline, CDR1 is DFQATT and CDR2 SNEGSKA (reference sequence). This CDR3 is built from 16 residues. CDR3 residues: CSARGISHANTGELFF. The DNA of the CDR3 is TGCAGTGCTCGGGGTATATCACACGCGAACACCGGGGAGCTGTTTTTT.

This clonotype was counted only a few times. The chain uses TRBV4-3 and TRBJ1-1; D is undetermined. Trimming took off 4 bases at V and 1 base at J, with 10 bases between the two ends. Germline V gene sequence: CDR1 LGHNA, CDR2 YSLEER. This CDR3 region has 14 residues. As DNA, the CDR3 is TGCGCCAGCAGCCCTCGAGACGGGAACACTGAAGCTTTCTTT. This translates into CASSPRDGNTEAFF.

This clonotype appeared a few times. The rearrangement links TRBV11-2 to TRBJ2-7; 9 bases fit TRBD1. Unmatched junction bases numbered 14, after V lost 5 bases and J lost 3 bases. The CDR3 contains 17 residues. Looked up from germline, CDR1 is SGHAT and CDR2 is FQNNGV. CDR3 DNA: TGTGCCAGCAGCAAAGGACAGGGGTCCCAGGGGTTCTACGAGCAGTACTTC. It specifies CASSKGQGSQGFYEQYF. The whole variable domain, remainder taken from reference TRBV11-2 and TRBJ2-7, is EAGVAQSPRYKIIEKRQSVAFWCNPISGHATLYWYQQILGQGPKLLIQFQNNGVVDDSQLPKDRFSAERLKGVDSTLKIQPAKLEDSAVYLCASSKGQGSQGFYEQYFGPGTRLTVT.

This clonotype was counted a few times. The rearrangement joins TRBV20-1 to TRBJ1-2; no reliable D call. Trimming removed 5 bases from V and 10 bases from J, with 11 bases in between. The CDR3 covers 10 residues. Per germline, CDR1 DFQATT and CDR2 SNEGSKA (reference sequence). CDR3 bases: TGCAGTGCTTTTGACCGGGTCTACACCTTC. As protein: CSAFDRVYTF.

J is TRBJ1-2 and V is TRBV5-1; D gene unclear. Trimming shortened V by 0 bases and J by 13 bases, and 22 bases separated the two germline ends. The CDR3 has 15 amino acids. CDR1 SGHRS and CDR2 YFSETQ come from the germline V gene. The CDR3 region is CASSLEYLGRPNATF. CDR3 coding DNA: TGCGCCAGCAGCTTGGAGTATTTAGGACGGCCTAATGCCACCTTC.

This clonotype was counted a few times. The gene calls are TRBV12-3 or TRBV12-4 and TRBJ1-1; 10 bases line up with TRBD1. The J segment lost 3 bases and the V segment lost 3 bases, leaving 13 bases of the junction unmatched. The CDR3 extends over 18 amino acids. The chain's CDR3 is CASSFGQGGREGHTEAFF. The CDR3 nucleotides read TGTGCCAGCAGTTTCGGACAGGGGGGTAGGGAAGGGCACACTGAAGCTTTCTTT.

The V gene is TRBV28, the J gene TRBJ2-1; perhaps D is TRBD1 or TRBD2 (6 bases each). V lost 7 bases and J lost 6, with 16 bases in between. The CDR3 is 14 residues long. CDR1 is MDHEN and CDR2 is SYDVKM in the germline V gene. The CDR3 region is CASIRAEGVNEQFF. The CDR3, as DNA: TGTGCCAGCATAAGGGCGGAGGGGGTCAATGAGCAGTTCTTC.

The chain combines TRBV5-1 with TRBJ2-2; 7 bases line up with TRBD2. Germline assignment: CDR1 SGHRS and CDR2 YFSETQ. This CDR3 spans 14 amino acids. V trimming: 2 bases; J trimming: 3 bases; junction bases outside the gene matches: 1. CDR3 region: CASSFLADTGELFF. The CDR3, as DNA: TGCGCCAGCAGCTTTCTAGCGGACACCGGGGAGCTGTTTTTT.

The chain joins TRBV29-1 to TRBJ2-6; a possible D gene is TRBD2 (5 bases). Trimming left V 6 bases short and J 6 bases short, with 12 bases between. The CDR3 is made up of 13 amino acids. Germline V lookup: CDR1 SQVTM, CDR2 ANQGSEA. The CDR3 loop is CSVREALANVLTF. The CDR3 coding sequence is TGCAGCGTGAGGGAAGCATTGGCCAACGTCCTGACTTTC.

This chain links TRBV2 with TRBJ2-1, with 9 bases aligning to TRBD1. The V gene end was trimmed by 2 bases and the J gene end by 8 bases; junction bases not matched to a gene: 7. Germline V gene data show CDR1 as SNHLY and CDR2 as FYNNEI. The CDR3 is made up of 15 amino acids. The CDR3 sequence: CASSEPGTGFYEQFF. CDR3 DNA sequence: TGTGCCAGCAGTGAACCCGGGACAGGGTTCTATGAGCAGTTCTTC.

This rearrangement joins TRBV6-1 to TRBJ1-5; D unresolved. The CDR3 is made up of 14 amino acids. Trimming pared 6 bases from V and 0 bases from J, leaving 9 bases between. Germline CDR1 is MNHNS and CDR2 is SASEGT. The CDR3 region has the DNA TGTGCCAGCAGATGGGATAATAGCAATCAGCCCCAGCATTTT. Translation gives CASRWDNSNQPQHF.

This clonotype has ten or more counts. The V and J genes are TRBV20-1 and TRBJ2-7, with 10 nucleotides matching TRBD1. Germline CDR1 and CDR2: DFQATT and SNEGSKA (reference sequence). This CDR3 comprises 13 residues. The V segment lost 6 bases and the J segment 4 bases; nucleotides outside the gene matches: 6. CDR3 coding DNA: TGCAGTGCCGACCGGGACAGGGGATACGAGCAGTACTTC. Encoded protein: CSADRDRGYEQYF.

This chain connects TRBV5-5 to TRBJ2-5, with 7 positions matching TRBD1. CDR1 SGHKS and CDR2 YYEKEE come from the germline V gene (reference sequence). The ends lost 2 bases at V and 2 bases at J; junction bases unmatched: 9. The length of the CDR3 is 16 residues. CDR3 in amino acids: CASSFTGDALQETQYF. CDR3 sequence (DNA): TGTGCCAGCAGCTTCACAGGGGACGCCCTACAAGAGACCCAGTACTTC.

The chain uses TRBV4-3 and TRBJ1-6, with D maybe TRBD1 (5 bases). Trimming removed 4 bases from V and 7 bases from J, with 20 bases in between. The germline gives CDR1 LGHNA, CDR2 YSLEER. The CDR3 covers 17 residues. The DNA for the CDR3 is TGCGCCAGCAGCCTCTCCGCTGTGGGGGTAGAGAATTCACCCCTCCACTTT. Encoded protein: CASSLSAVGVENSPLHF.

This clonotype was observed a few times. This chain uses TRBV20-1 with TRBJ2-1, with TRBD2 as a possible D gene (6 bases). This CDR3 contains 16 residues. Trimming shortened V by 3 bases and J by 0 bases, and 15 bases separated the two germline ends. CDR1 and CDR2 from the germline V gene are DFQATT and SNEGSKA (reference sequence). CDR3 DNA: TGCAGTGCTAGTCGAGTCGGGAGCAGCTCCTACAATGAGCAGTTCTTC. It specifies CSASRVGSSSYNEQFF.

The table lists this clonotype with a few counts. The J gene is TRBJ2-5, the V gene TRBV27; D remains unclear. The CDR3 loop spans 13 amino acids. V lost 6 bases and J lost 5, with 13 bases in between. Germline V gives CDR1 MNHEY, CDR2 SMNVEV (reference sequence). CDR3 sequence: CASSQQVGETQYF. CDR3 nucleotides: TGTGCCAGCAGCCAACAAGTGGGGGAGACCCAGTACTTC.